A single sample gave rise to the 5 T cell receptor beta chains below, sequenced in a study of shared clonotypes between healthy human individuals. Produced via immunoSEQ multiplex PCR; TCRdb's table is partial and in-frame only. Seen here are a few million clones, approximately 90% observed once, and the top ten hold 0.37%. Sequenced input: naive CD4+ T cells from PBMCs. As to subset: CD45RA+ positively selected. Every receptor here comes from a man younger than 30 in good health. Some clones in this sample may be carry-over from other donors' samples.

Points on this clone: The same CDR3 arises from other DNA sequences in this sample as well. The chain joins TRBV28 to TRBJ1-3; no clear D. Between the trimmed V and J ends, which lost 1 base and 4 bases, there was a span of 11 bases. The CDR3 extends over 15 amino acids. Germline CDR1 and CDR2: MDHEN and SYDVKM. CDR3 nucleotide sequence: TGTGCCAGCAGTTTATCCTGGGGTTCAGGAAACACCATATATTTT. The encoded protein is CASSLSWGSGNTIYF.

This clone was counted only a few times. The identical CDR3 is also encoded by other nucleotide sequences in the sample. The rearrangement uses TRBV18 and TRBJ1-2; maybe TRBD1 (5 bases). Germline loops: CDR1 KGHSH, CDR2 LQKENI. CDR3 length: 13 amino acids. The V end lost 1 base, the J end lost 4 bases, and 7 bases lay between the germline ends. CDR3 protein: CASSPQGRYGYTF. In DNA, the CDR3 is TGTGCCAGCTCACCACAGGGGCGCTATGGCTACACCTTC.

This chain's CDR3 is CASSLGLAVNYYEQYF. The DNA of the CDR3 is TGTGCCAGCAGCCTGGGACTAGCGGTAAACTACTACGAGCAGTACTTC. The chain carries TRBV5-5 and TRBJ2-7; 11 bases match TRBD2. In germline, CDR1 is SGHKS, CDR2 YYEKEE (reference sequence). The CDR3 has 16 amino acids. The V and J ends lost 4 bases and 3 bases, in that order; junction bases with no gene match: 9.

This clone came up once. This sequence joins TRBV5-6 and TRBJ2-6; TRBD1 matches 8 bases. The V and J ends lost 2 bases and 0 bases, in that order; junction bases with no gene match: 7. Germline V lookup: CDR1 SGHDT, CDR2 YYEEEE. The CDR3 length is 18 residues. CDR3 sequence reads: CASSLRGTGSSGANVLTF. The DNA for the CDR3 is TGTGCCAGCAGCTTAAGAGGGACAGGTAGCTCTGGGGCCAACGTCCTGACTTTC.

This chain connects TRBV27 to TRBJ1-5; no firm D call. Germline assignment: CDR1 MNHEY and CDR2 SMNVEV (reference sequence). The CDR3 sequence is 15 residues long. V lost 3 bases and J lost 2, with 11 bases in between. DNA of the CDR3: TGTGCCAGCAGTTTCCTCGGCCTGGGCAATCAGCCCCAGCATTTT. This codes for CASSFLGLGNQPQHF.